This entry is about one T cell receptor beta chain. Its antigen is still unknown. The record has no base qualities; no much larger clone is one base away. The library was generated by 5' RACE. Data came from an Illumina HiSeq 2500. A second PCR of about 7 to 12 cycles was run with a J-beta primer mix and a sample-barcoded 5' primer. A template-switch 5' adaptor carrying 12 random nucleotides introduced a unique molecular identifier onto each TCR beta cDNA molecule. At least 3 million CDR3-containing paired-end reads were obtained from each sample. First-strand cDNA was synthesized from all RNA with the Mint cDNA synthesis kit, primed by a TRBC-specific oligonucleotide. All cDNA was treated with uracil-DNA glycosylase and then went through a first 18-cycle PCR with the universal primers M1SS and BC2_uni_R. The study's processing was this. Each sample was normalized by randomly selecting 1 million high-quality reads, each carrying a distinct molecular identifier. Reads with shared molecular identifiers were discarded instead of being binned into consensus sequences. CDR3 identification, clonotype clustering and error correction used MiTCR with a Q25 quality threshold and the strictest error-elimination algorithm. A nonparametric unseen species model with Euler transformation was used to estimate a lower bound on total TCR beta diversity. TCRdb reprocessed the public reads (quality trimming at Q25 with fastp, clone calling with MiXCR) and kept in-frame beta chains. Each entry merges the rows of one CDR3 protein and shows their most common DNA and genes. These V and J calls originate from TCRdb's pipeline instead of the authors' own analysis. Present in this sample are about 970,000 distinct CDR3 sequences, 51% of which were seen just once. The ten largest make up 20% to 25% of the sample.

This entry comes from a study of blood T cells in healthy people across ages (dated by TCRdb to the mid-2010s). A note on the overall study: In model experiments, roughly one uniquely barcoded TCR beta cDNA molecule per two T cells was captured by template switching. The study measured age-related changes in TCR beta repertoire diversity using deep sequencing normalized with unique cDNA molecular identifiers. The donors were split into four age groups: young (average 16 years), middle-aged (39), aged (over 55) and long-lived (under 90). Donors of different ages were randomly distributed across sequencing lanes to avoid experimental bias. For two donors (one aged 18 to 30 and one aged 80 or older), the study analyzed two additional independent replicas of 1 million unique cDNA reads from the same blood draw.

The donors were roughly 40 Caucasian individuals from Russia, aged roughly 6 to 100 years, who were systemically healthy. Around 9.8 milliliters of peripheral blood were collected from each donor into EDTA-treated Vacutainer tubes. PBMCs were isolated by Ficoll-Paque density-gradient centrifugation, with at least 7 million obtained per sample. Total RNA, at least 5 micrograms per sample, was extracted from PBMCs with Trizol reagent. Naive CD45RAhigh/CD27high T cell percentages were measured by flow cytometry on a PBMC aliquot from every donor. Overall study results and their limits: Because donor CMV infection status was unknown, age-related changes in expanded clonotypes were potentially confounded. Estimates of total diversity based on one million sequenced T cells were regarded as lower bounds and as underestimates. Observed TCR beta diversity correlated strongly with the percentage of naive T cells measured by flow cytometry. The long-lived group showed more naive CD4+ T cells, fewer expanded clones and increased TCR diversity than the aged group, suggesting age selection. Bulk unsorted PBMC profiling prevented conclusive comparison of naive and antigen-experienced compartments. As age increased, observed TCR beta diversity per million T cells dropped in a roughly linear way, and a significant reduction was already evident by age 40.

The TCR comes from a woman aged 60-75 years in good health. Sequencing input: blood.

DNA sequence: TGTGCCAGCAGCCAAGGTTGGGGGGATACGCAGTATTTT. Translated, this is CASSQGWGDTQYF. The sequence joins TRBV4-2 to TRBJ2-3; the D call is tentative, TRBD1 or TRBD2, as each matches 5 bases. The V end loses 1 base and the J end loses 6 bases, and a stretch of 8 bases separates them. CDR1 and CDR2 are read off the germline V gene as LGHNA and YNFKEQ. The CDR3 measures 13 amino acids from cysteine to phenylalanine. Just the 39-base CDR3 DNA is kept, in frame starting at base 1.